This entry describes one T cell receptor beta chain. The sample originates from a study of T-cell reconstitution after alpha-beta-depleted transplantation in children. It was with unique molecular identifiers that the TCRbeta library was prepared. TCRdb processed the PCR reads anew with MiXCR; each CDR3 protein has one entry. Among about 540,000 distinct CDR3 sequences listed, roughly 18% were seen once. The germline V and J ends were trimmed by 0 bases and 0 bases, with 6 bases remaining between them. This CDR3 region has 15 residues. Germline V gene lookup returns CDR1 MNHEY and CDR2 SVGAGI. The V call is TRBV6-5, the J call TRBJ1-3; D is ambiguous. The specimen was PBMCs from the stem cell graft donor, collected from the stem cell graft. The receptor comes from a human donor who donated a stem cell graft to a child with acute lymphoblastic leukemia. CDR3 DNA: TGTGCCAGCAGTTACTCCTGGAGCTCTGGAAACACCATATATTTT. It is translated as CASSYSWSSGNTIYF.